The rows below give T cell receptor beta chains drawn from one sample of a study of CD4+ T cells in melanoma. Measured with immunoSEQ multiplex PCR; TCRdb has only the in-frame clones, and not every one. In the table there are about 9,600 clones, 70% to 75% of which are singletons. What was sequenced was cells from a culture (not recorded whether cultured in vitro). These receptors were taken from a human donor with melanoma. CDR3s include the opening cysteine and the closing phenylalanine or tryptophan. D genes are given only for firm matches.

v_call: TRBV5-1; j_call: TRBJ2-1; d_call: TRBD2; cdr3_aa: CASSPTSGGAGEQFF; cdr3_nt: TGCGCCAGCAGTCCCACTAGCGGGGGGGCCGGTGAGCAGTTCTTC
v_call: TRBV5-8; j_call: TRBJ2-2; d_call: -; cdr3_aa: CASSWGAGFGELFF; cdr3_nt: TGTGCCAGCAGCTGGGGGGCTGGCTTCGGGGAGCTGTTTTTT
v_call: TRBV5-1; j_call: TRBJ2-1; d_call: -; cdr3_aa: CASSLVPKQFF; cdr3_nt: TGCGCCAGCAGCTTGGTTCCGAAGCAGTTCTTC
v_call: TRBV4-2; j_call: TRBJ2-1; d_call: -; cdr3_aa: CASTPDSSYNEQFF; cdr3_nt: TGTGCCAGCACTCCGGACAGCTCCTACAATGAGCAGTTCTTC
v_call: TRBV10-3; j_call: TRBJ2-3; d_call: TRBD2; cdr3_aa: CAISEIGKRGSTDTQYF; cdr3_nt: TGTGCCATCAGTGAGATTGGGAAGCGGGGGAGCACAGATACGCAGTATTTT
v_call: TRBV27; j_call: TRBJ1-2; d_call: -; cdr3_aa: CASSLVGSGGYGYTF; cdr3_nt: TGTGCCAGCAGTTTAGTCGGCAGTGGGGGGTATGGCTACACCTTC
v_call: TRBV5-1; j_call: TRBJ1-1; d_call: -; cdr3_aa: CASSRQEGGTEAFF; cdr3_nt: TGCGCCAGCAGCCGACAGGAAGGCGGCACTGAAGCTTTCTTT
v_call: TRBV29-1; j_call: TRBJ2-5; d_call: -; cdr3_aa: CSVELGGGETQYF; cdr3_nt: TGCAGCGTTGAGTTAGGCGGCGGTGAGACCCAGTACTTC
v_call: TRBV11-2; j_call: TRBJ2-2; d_call: -; cdr3_aa: CASKQVGTGELFF; cdr3_nt: TGTGCCAGCAAGCAAGTGGGCACCGGGGAGCTGTTTTTT
v_call: TRBV7-8; j_call: TRBJ1-1; d_call: -; cdr3_aa: CASSPDRLPVLWTEAFF; cdr3_nt: TGTGCCAGCAGCCCCGATAGGCTCCCGGTTTTGTGGACTGAAGCTTTCTTT
v_call: TRBV30; j_call: TRBJ2-3; d_call: -; cdr3_aa: CALAWGQTDTQYF; cdr3_nt: TGTGCCTTGGCCTGGGGGCAGACAGATACGCAGTATTTT
v_call: TRBV7-2; j_call: TRBJ1-5; d_call: TRBD1; cdr3_aa: CASSLSGQGDRPQHF; cdr3_nt: TGTGCCAGCAGCTTATCGGGACAGGGTGACCGGCCCCAGCATTTT